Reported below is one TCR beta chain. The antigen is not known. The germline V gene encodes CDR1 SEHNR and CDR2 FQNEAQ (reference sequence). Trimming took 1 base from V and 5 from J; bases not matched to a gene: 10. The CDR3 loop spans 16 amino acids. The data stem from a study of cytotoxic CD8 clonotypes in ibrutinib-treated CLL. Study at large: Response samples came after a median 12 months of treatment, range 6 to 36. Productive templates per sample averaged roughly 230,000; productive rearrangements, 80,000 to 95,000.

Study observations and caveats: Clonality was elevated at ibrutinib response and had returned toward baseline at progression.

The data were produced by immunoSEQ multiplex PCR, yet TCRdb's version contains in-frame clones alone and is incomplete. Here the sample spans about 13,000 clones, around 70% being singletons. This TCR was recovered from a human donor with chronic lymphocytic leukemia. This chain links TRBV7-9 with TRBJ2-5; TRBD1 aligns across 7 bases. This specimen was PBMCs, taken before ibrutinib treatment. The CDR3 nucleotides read TGTGCCAGCAGCTTAGGGGTCCAGGGGGTTTGGGAGACCCAGTACTTC. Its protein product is CASSLGVQGVWETQYF.